This T cell receptor (beta chain) was found in a study of blood T cell repertoires in COVID-19. Study summary: The origin of the acute and convalescent COVID-19 samples was the United States, Italy and Spain. Nucleic acid was either cDNA or gDNA, and it came from T cells, B-cell-depleted T cells, or PBMCs.

Authors' analysis steps: Scientists estimated how many nucleated cells there were by amplifying reference gene primers. Profiled with immunoSEQ multiplex PCR; TCRdb holds only in-frame clones, not every one. D and trimming were read from the DNA, whereas the V and J calls and clone size are those reported in that table. The sample yields 250,000 or so clones, about 85% seen once. CDR3 length equals 15 residues. Trimming left V 2 bases short and J 0 bases short, with 8 bases between. Germline values: CDR1 MNHEY, CDR2 SMNVEV (reference sequence). The sequencing sample was made of peripheral blood. This chain uses TRBV27 with TRBJ2-1; weak D call: TRBD2 (6 bases). This sequence was found in a man aged 18 to 30 with active or convalescent COVID-19. CDR3 sequence: CASSLAGSSYNEQFF. The CDR3 bases are TGTGCCAGCAGTTTAGCCGGGAGCTCCTACAATGAGCAGTTCTTC.